Below, one T cell receptor beta chain is given with its context. Its antigen is as yet unknown. V lost 1 base and J lost 7, with 17 bases in between. There are 15 residues in the CDR3. Germline V CDR1 and CDR2: SGDLS, YYNGEE. This sample is drawn from a study of cytomegalovirus exposure and HLA in healthy donors. Overall study results and limits: Common viral pathogens (according to a later analysis) appeared linked to several of the most significant clusters. Previous analysis showed most TCR beta V segments were productive about 87% or about 30% of the time. Indistinguishability led to the exclusion of some V segments, TRBV6-2 and TRBV6-3 included.

This PCR relied on a set of 60 Vbeta primers and 13 Jbeta primers. TCRdb's table, derived via immunoSEQ multiplex PCR, lists solely in-frame clones and lacks some. The data show 99,000 or so clones, around 15% seen once. The chain carries TRBV9 and TRBJ1-1; D is ambiguous. The TCR sequence derives from a female donor in good health and CMV-seronegative. Sequenced input: PBMCs. The CDR3 loop reads CASSVFSTGDHEAFF. CDR3 coding DNA: TGTGCCAGCAGCGTATTCTCTACCGGAGACCATGAAGCTTTCTTT.